This T cell receptor (beta chain) is drawn from a study of T cells in localized non-small cell lung cancer. General study results and limits: The study linked higher blood T cell density to longer overall survival. Sequencing was restricted to one tumor region; therefore, heterogeneity remains possible. Among the top 100 tumor clones, a median about 52 appeared in adjacent lung. In uninvolved adjacent lung, T cell clonality reached its highest value, exceeding tumor.

V was shortened by 2 bases and J by 2 bases, with 6 bases between the two germline ends. Germline V gene data show CDR1 as LNHDA and CDR2 as SQIVND (reference sequence). The CDR3 runs 13 residues. Using immunoSEQ multiplex PCR, the repertoire was profiled, and TCRdb retains in-frame clones only, with some absent. The table lists about 59,000 clones, more than 85% of them singletons, with just under 20% in the top ten. Concerning this clone: Antigen: not known.

The V gene is TRBV19, the J gene TRBJ1-1; D ambiguous. This sequence originates from a man between 40 and 70 years old with stage I lung adenocarcinoma. The sequenced sample was peripheral blood, obtained before any cancer treatment. This chain's CDR3 is CASSIRANTEAFF. CDR3 DNA: TGTGCCAGTAGTATAAGGGCCAACACTGAAGCTTTCTTT.